This T cell receptor beta chain is from a study of T cell changes during pregnancy in multiple sclerosis. Some clones are missing from TCRdb's copy, which holds only in-frame ones; the method was immunoSEQ multiplex PCR. This sample yields roughly 89,000 clones, of which around 93% are seen a single time; around 4% belongs to the top ten. CDR1 is LNHDA, CDR2 SQIVND, per germline (reference sequence). The CDR3 sequence is 15 residues long. V shed 2 bases and J 3 bases; nucleotides not matched to a gene: 3. The source material was peripheral blood, sampled in the first trimester of pregnancy. This receptor was obtained from a female donor with multiple sclerosis, enrolled in a pregnancy study. V and J are TRBV19 and TRBJ1-4; 7 bases line up with TRBD1. In DNA form, the CDR3 reads TGTGCCAGTAGTATAAGGGACAGTTCTAATGAAAAACTGTTTTTT. Protein product: CASSIRDSSNEKLFF.